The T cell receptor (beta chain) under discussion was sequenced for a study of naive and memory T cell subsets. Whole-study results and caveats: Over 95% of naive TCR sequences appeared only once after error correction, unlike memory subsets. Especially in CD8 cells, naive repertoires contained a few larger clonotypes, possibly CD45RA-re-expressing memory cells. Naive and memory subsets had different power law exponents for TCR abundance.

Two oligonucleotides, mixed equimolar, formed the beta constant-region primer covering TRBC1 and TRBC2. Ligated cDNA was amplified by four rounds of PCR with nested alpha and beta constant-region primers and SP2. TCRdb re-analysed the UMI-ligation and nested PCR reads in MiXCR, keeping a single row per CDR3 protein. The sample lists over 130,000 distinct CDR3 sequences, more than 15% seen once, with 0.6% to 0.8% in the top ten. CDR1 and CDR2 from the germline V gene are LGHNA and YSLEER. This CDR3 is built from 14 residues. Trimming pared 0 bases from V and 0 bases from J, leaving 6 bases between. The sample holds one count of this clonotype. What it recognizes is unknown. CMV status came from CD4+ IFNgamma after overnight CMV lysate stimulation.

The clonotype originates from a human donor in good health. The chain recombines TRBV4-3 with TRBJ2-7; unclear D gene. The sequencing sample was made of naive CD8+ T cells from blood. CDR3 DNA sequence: TGCGCCAGCAGCCAAGAGCGCAGCTCCTACGAGCAGTACTTC. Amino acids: CASSQERSSYEQYF.